The 11 T cell receptor beta chains listed next were all sequenced from one sample in a study of blood T cell repertoires in COVID-19. TCRdb's copy holds only in-frame clones and misses some; the assay was immunoSEQ multiplex PCR. The top ten clones hold around 42% of a sample with some 40,000 clones, approximately 80% of them seen once. Sequenced material: peripheral blood. The receptors shown here come from a human donor in a cohort sampled during active or convalescent COVID-19. The donor label of this sample is uncertain.

The J gene is TRBJ2-5, the V gene TRBV7-9; tentatively, D is TRBD1 (5 bases). The CDR3 consists of 13 residues. Germline V gives CDR1 SEHNR, CDR2 FQNEAQ (reference sequence). V lost 3 bases to trimming and J lost 4 bases, with 9 bases between them. The CDR3 loop is CASSFRVGETQYF. The DNA of the CDR3 is TGTGCCAGCAGCTTCAGGGTAGGAGAGACCCAGTACTTC.

The chain joins TRBV9 to TRBJ1-2; no definite D call. CDR3 size: 14 residues. V was trimmed by 4 bases and J by 2 bases, leaving 12 bases between them. Germline CDR1 reads SGDLS; CDR2 reads YYNGEE. The chain's CDR3 is CASSPLVGNYGYTF. CDR3 DNA: TGTGCCAGCAGCCCTCTTGTCGGGAACTATGGCTACACCTTC. Complete variable domain (other parts from reference TRBV9 and TRBJ1-2): DSGVTQTPKHLITATGQRVTLRCSPRSGDLSVYWYQQSLDQGLQFLIQYYNGEERAKGNILERFSAQQFPDLHSELNLSSLELGDSALYFCASSPLVGNYGYTFGSGTRLTVV.

This clone came up once. The chain has TRBV5-5 and TRBJ2-1, with D possibly matching TRBD2 (6 bases). Trimming pared 4 bases from V and 3 bases from J, leaving 14 bases between. Germline V CDR1 and CDR2: SGHKS, YYEKEE (reference sequence). The CDR3 spans 15 residues. CDR3 protein: CASSPGTGLYNEQFF. Here the CDR3 DNA reads TGTGCCAGCAGCCCTGGGACTGGCCTCTACAATGAGCAGTTCTTC.

The V call is TRBV4-2, the J call TRBJ1-3; D unclear. Germline-derived CDR1 and CDR2 are LGHNA and YNFKEQ. The CDR3 extends over 13 amino acids. V was shortened by 4 bases and J by 2 bases, with 6 bases between the two germline ends. CDR3 DNA sequence: TGTGCCAGCAGCCGGAGGGCTGGAAACACCATATATTTT. Encoded protein: CASSRRAGNTIYF.

This rearrangement joins TRBV21-1 to TRBJ1-2; no check of the table's D call, TRBD1, against the DNA was made. TRBV21-1 is marked as a pseudogene. There are 12 residues in the CDR3. CDR3 residues: CAETGAYYGYTF. The CDR3 DNA is TGTGCCGAAACAGGAGCCTACTATGGCTACACCTTC.

The V gene is TRBV11-3, the J gene TRBJ2-1; 11 bases line up with TRBD2. Germline V gene data show CDR1 as SGHNT and CDR2 as YENEEA. This CDR3 comprises 15 residues. Germline trimming cut 5 bases from V and 3 bases from J; bases unmatched to any gene: 3. CDR3 DNA: TGTGCCAGCAGCCCTCTAGCGGGAGGCTACAATGAGCAGTTCTTC. Translating gives CASSPLAGGYNEQFF.

The rearrangement joins TRBV15 to TRBJ2-7; D possibly corresponds to TRBD2 (6 bases). Trimming cost V 0 bases and J 4 bases, with 16 bases left between them. CDR1 LNHNV and CDR2 YYDKDF come from the germline V gene (reference sequence). The CDR3 is made up of 16 amino acids. The CDR3 loop reads CATSRDPGLRGYEQYF. The DNA for the CDR3 is TGTGCCACCAGCAGAGATCCGGGACTTCGTGGATACGAGCAGTACTTC.

V and J are TRBV2 and TRBJ2-5; 8 positions agree with TRBD2. CDR1 and CDR2 (germline): SNHLY, FYNNEI. The length of the CDR3 is 16 residues. V shed 4 bases, J shed 6 bases, and the junction held 13 bases outside the gene matches. The CDR3 spells CASSGGSGRPDKTQYF. The DNA for the CDR3 is TGTGCCAGCAGTGGAGGAAGCGGGAGACCCGATAAGACCCAGTACTTC.

This chain joins TRBV19 and TRBJ2-6; 8 positions match TRBD1. The CDR3 contains 16 residues. J gave up 4 bases and V 3 bases, and 5 bases lay outside the gene matches. Germline lookup yields CDR1 LNHDA and CDR2 SQIVND (reference sequence). CDR3 residues: CASSIQTGEGANVLTF. As DNA, the CDR3 is TGTGCCAGTAGTATTCAGACAGGGGAAGGGGCCAACGTCCTGACTTTC.

The chain couples TRBV6-1 to TRBJ2-5; the match to TRBD2 covers 12 bases. The CDR3 consists of 18 residues. V shed 0 bases and J 5 bases; nucleotides not matched to a gene: 10. Germline CDR1 reads MNHNS; CDR2 reads SASEGT. In DNA, the CDR3 is TGTGCCAGCAGTGAAGCGATTTTCCTAGCGGGAGGGAGGGAGACCCAGTACTTC. It codes for CASSEAIFLAGGRETQYF.

This chain joins TRBV3-1 (or the pseudogene TRBV3-2) and TRBJ1-1, with unresolved D. CDR1 is LGHDT, CDR2 YNNKEL, per germline (reference sequence). Trimming removed 7 bases from V and 4 bases from J, with 7 bases in between. The CDR3 consists of 11 residues. The CDR3 protein is CASNGGTEAFF. The CDR3 nucleotides read TGTGCCAGCAACGGCGGCACTGAAGCTTTCTTT.